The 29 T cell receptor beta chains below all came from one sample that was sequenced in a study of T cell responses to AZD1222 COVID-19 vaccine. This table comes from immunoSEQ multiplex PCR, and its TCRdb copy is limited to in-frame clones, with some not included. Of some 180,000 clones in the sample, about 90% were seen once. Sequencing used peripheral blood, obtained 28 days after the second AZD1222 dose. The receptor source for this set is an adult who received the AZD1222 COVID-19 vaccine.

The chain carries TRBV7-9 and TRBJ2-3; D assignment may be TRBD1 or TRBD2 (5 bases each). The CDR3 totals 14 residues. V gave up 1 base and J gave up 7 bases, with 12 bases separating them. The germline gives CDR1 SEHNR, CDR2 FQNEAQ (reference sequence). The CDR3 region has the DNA TGTGCCAGCAGCTTAGAATTCTTGGGACATACGCAGTATTTT. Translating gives CASSLEFLGHTQYF.

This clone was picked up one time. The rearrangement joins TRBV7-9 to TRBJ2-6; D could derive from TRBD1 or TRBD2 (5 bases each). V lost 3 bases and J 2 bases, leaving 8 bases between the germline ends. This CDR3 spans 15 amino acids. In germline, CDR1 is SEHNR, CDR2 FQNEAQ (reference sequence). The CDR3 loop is CASSLLGAGANVLTF. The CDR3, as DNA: TGTGCCAGCAGCTTGTTGGGGGCTGGGGCCAACGTCCTGACTTTC.

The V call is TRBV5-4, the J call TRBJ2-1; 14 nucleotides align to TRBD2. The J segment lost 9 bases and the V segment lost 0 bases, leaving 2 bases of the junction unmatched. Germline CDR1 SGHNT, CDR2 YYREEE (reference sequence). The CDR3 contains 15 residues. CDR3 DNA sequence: TGTGCCAGCAGCTTGGGGACTAGCGGGGGGACTGAGCAGTTCTTC. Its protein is CASSLGTSGGTEQFF.

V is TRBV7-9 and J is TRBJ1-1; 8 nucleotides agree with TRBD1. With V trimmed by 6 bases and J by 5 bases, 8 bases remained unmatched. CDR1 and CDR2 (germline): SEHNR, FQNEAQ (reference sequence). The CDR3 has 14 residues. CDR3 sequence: CASRTQGAQTEAFF. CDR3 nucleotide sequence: TGTGCCAGCAGGACCCAGGGGGCGCAAACTGAAGCTTTCTTT.

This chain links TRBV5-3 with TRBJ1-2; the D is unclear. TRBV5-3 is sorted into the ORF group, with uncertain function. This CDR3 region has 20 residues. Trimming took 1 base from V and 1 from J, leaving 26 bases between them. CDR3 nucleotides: TGTGCCAGAAGCTTGAAGGATCTTCTCCAGAGCAAAAGGAATAACTATGGCTACACCTTC. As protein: CARSLKDLLQSKRNNYGYTF.

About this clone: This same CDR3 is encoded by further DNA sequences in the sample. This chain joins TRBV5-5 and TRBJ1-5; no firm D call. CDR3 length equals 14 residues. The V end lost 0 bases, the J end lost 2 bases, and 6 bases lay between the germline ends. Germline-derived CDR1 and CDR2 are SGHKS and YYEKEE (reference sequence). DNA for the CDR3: TGTGCCAGCAGCTTGGCAGTTGGCAATCAGCCCCAGCATTTT. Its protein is CASSLAVGNQPQHF.

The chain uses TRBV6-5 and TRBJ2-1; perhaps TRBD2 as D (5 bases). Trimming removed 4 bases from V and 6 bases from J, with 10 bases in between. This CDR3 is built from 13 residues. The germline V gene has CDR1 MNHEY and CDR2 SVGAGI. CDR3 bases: TGTGCCAGCAGTTTGACGGCGGGCAATGAGCAGTTCTTC. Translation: CASSLTAGNEQFF.

CDR3 in amino acids: CASSQNSGDPNEQFF. The CDR3, as DNA: TGTGCCAGCAGCCAAAACTCGGGGGACCCTAATGAGCAGTTCTTC. The genes are TRBV3-1 (or the pseudogene TRBV3-2) and TRBJ2-1; D may be TRBD2 (6 bases). This CDR3 has 15 amino acids. Looked up from germline, CDR1 is LGHDT and CDR2 is YNNKEL (reference sequence). Trimming shortened V by 2 bases and J by 7 bases, and 15 bases separated the two germline ends.

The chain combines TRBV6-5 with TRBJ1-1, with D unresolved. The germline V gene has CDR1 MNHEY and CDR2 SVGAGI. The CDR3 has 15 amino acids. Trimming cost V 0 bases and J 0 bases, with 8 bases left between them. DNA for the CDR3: TGTGCCAGCAGTTACTCGAATACGGTGAACACTGAAGCTTTCTTT. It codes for CASSYSNTVNTEAFF.

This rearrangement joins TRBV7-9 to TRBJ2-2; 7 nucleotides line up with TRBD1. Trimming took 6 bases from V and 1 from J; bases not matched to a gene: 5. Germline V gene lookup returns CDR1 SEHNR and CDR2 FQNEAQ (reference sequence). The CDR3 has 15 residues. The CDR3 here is CASSRQGENTGELFF. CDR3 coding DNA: TGTGCCAGCAGTCGACAGGGAGAGAACACCGGGGAGCTGTTTTTT.

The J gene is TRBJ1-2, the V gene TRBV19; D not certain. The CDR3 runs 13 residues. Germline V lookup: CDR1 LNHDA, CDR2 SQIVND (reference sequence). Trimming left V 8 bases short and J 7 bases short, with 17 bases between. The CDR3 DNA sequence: TGTGCCAGTCGCGTCATGGGTTCATCTGGCTACACCTTC. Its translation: CASRVMGSSGYTF.

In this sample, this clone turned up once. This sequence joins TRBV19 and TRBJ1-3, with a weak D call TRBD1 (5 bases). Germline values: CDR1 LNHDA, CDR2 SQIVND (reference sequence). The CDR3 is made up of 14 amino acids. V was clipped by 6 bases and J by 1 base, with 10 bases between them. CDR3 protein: CASRRGDSGNTIYF. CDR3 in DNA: TGTGCCAGTAGGAGGGGTGATTCTGGAAACACCATATATTTT.

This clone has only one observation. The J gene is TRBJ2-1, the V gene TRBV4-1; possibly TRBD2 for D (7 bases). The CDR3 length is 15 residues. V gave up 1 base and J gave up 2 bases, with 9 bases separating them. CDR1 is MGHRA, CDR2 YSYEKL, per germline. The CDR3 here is CASSQGGGAYNEQFF. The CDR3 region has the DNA TGCGCCAGCAGCCAAGGGGGGGGCGCCTACAATGAGCAGTTCTTC.

The CDR3 protein is CASSLSGNGYTF. The DNA of the CDR3 is TGTGCCAGCAGTCTCTCGGGGAATGGCTACACCTTC. The V call is TRBV12-3 or TRBV12-4, the J call TRBJ1-2; D is ambiguous. The CDR3 extends over 12 amino acids. Trimming removed 5 bases from V and 6 bases from J, with 10 bases in between.

The CDR3 protein is CASSITGTGGTGELFF. CDR3 sequence (DNA): TGTGCCAGTAGTATAACCGGGACAGGGGGGACCGGGGAGCTGTTTTTT. The chain couples TRBV19 to TRBJ2-2, with TRBD1 matching over 11 bases. The CDR3 consists of 16 residues. Germline V gene lookup returns CDR1 LNHDA and CDR2 SQIVND (reference sequence). J was trimmed by 5 bases and V by 2 bases; bases with no gene match: 4.

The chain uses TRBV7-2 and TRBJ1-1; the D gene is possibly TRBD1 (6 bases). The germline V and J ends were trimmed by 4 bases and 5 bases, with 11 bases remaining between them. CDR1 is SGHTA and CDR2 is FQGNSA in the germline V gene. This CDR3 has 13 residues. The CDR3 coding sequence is TGTGCCAGCAGCTGGGACATGGGGACTGAAGCTTTCTTT. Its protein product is CASSWDMGTEAFF.

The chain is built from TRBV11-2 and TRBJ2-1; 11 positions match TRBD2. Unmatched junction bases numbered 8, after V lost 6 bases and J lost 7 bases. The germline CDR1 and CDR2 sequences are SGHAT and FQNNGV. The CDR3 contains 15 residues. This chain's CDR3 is CASRVSGRARNEQFF. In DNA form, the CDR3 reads TGTGCCAGCAGGGTTAGCGGGAGGGCGAGGAATGAGCAGTTCTTC.

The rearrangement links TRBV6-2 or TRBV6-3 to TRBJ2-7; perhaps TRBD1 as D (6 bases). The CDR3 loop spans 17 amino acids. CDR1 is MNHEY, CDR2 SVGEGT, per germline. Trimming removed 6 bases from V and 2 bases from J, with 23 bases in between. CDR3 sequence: CASSRTQGGFTAYEQYF. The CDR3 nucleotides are TGTGCCAGCAGCCGCACACAGGGTGGGTTCACAGCCTACGAGCAGTACTTC.

The CDR3 reads CASSPQGQGVNSPLHF. In DNA form, the CDR3 reads TGTGCCAGCTCACCACAAGGACAGGGGGTCAATTCACCCCTCCACTTT. This chain connects TRBV18 to TRBJ1-6; 10 bases align to TRBD1. Germline CDR1 and CDR2: KGHSH and LQKENI. Unmatched junction bases numbered 4, after V lost 1 base and J lost 7 bases. The CDR3 runs 16 residues. Combining the CDR3 with reference TRBV18 and TRBJ1-6 gives the whole variable domain NAGVMQNPRHLVRRRGQEARLRCSPMKGHSHVYWYRQLPEEGLKFMVYLQKENIIDESGMPKERFSAEFPKEGPSILRIQQVVRGDSAAYFCASSPQGQGVNSPLHFGNGTRLTVT.

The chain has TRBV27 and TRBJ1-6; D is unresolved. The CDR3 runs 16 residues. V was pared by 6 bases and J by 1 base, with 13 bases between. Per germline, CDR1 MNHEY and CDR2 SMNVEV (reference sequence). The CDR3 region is CASSYHRGSYNSPLHF. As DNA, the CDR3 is TGTGCCAGCAGCTATCACCGAGGATCCTATAATTCACCCCTCCACTTT.

The CDR3 nucleotides read TGTGCCAGCAGCTTAGGGACAGGGAGAATCTATGGCTACACCTTC. It codes for CASSLGTGRIYGYTF. V and J are TRBV7-2 and TRBJ1-2; 8 positions agree with TRBD1. The CDR3 spans 15 residues. V trimming: 1 base; J trimming: 4 bases; junction bases outside the gene matches: 5. Germline loops: CDR1 SGHTA, CDR2 FQGNSA.

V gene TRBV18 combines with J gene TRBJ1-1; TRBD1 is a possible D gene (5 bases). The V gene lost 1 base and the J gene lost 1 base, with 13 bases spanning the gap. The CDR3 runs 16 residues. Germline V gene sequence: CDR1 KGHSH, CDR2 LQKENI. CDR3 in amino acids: CASSPQVVGGNTEAFF. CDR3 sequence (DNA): TGTGCCAGCTCACCACAGGTCGTCGGGGGGAACACTGAAGCTTTCTTT.

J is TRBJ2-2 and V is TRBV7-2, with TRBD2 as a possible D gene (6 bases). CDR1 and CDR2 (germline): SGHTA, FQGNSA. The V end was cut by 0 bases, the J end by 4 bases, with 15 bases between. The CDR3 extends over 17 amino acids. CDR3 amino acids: CASSLAEGSRGTGELFF. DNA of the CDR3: TGTGCCAGCAGCTTAGCGGAGGGGTCTAGAGGCACCGGGGAGCTGTTTTTT. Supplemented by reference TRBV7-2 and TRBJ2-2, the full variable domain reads GAGVSQSPSNKVTEKGKDVELRCDPISGHTALYWYRQSLGQGLEFLIYFQGNSAPDKSGLPSDRFSAERTGGSVSTLTIQRTQQEDSAVYLCASSLAEGSRGTGELFFGEGSRLTVL.

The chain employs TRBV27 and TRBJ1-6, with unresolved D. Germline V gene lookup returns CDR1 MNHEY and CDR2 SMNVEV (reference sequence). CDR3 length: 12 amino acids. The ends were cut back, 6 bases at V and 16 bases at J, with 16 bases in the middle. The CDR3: CASSSLGRILHF. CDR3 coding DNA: TGTGCCAGCAGCTCCCTAGGCCGTATACTCCACTTT.

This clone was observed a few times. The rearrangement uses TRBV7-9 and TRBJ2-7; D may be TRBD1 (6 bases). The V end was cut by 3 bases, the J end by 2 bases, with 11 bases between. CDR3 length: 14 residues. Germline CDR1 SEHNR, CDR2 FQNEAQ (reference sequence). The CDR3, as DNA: TGTGCCAGCAGCTTTCTGGGGGCTCCCTACGAGCAGTACTTC. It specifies CASSFLGAPYEQYF.

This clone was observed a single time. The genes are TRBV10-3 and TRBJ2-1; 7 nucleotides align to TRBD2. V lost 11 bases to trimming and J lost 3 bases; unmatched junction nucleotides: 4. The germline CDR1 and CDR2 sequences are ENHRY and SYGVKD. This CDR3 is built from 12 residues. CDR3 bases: TGTGCCGCGGGAGCGGACTACAATGAGCAGTTCTTC. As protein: CAAGADYNEQFF.

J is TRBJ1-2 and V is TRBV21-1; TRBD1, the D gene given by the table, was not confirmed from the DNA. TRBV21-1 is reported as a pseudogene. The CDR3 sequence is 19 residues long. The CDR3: CASSNTRCAEQTGDYGYTF. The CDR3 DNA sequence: TGTGCCAGCAGCAACACCCGTTGTGCGGAACAGACAGGGGACTATGGCTACACCTTC.

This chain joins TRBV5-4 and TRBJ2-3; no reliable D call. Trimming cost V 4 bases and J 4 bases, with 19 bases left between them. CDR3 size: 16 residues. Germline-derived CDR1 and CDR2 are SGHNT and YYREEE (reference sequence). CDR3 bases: TGTGCCAGCAGCCCCTTCCCAGCTTCGGTGGCAGATACGCAGTATTTT. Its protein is CASSPFPASVADTQYF.

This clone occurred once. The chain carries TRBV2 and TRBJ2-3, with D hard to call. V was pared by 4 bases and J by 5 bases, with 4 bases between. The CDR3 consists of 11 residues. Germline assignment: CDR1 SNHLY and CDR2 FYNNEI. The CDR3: CASSGGDTQYF. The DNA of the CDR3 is TGTGCCAGCAGTGGGGGAGATACGCAGTATTTT.